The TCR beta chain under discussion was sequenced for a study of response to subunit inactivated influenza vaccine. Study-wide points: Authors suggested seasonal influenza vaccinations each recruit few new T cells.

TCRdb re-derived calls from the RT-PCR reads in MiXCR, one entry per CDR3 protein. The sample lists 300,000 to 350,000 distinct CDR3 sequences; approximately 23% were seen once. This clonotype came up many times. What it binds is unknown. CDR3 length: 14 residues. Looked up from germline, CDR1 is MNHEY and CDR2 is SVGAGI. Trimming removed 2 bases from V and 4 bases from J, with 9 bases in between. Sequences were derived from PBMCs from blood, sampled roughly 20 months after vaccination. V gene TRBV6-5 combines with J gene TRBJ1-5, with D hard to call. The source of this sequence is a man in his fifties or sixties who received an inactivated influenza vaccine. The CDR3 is CASSYRGGNQPQHF. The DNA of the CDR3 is TGTGCCAGCAGTTACCGGGGAGGAAATCAGCCCCAGCATTTT.